This T cell receptor (beta chain) was captured by sequencing in a study of regulatory dendritic cells for organ transplantation. The study, taken as a whole, reports: Memory CD8+ clonal expansion seemed more limited with regulatory than mature dendritic cells. Of resting T cell subsets, memory CD8+ had the most alloreactive clonotypes. Considerable individual heterogeneity was seen in alloreactive memory CD8+ T cells.

This clone showed up just a few times. Its cognate antigen is unknown. The method was immunoSEQ multiplex PCR; TCRdb's version includes in-frame clones alone and lacks a portion of them. The sample includes 25,000 to 30,000 clones, approximately 82% seen only once; the top ten take approximately 0.094%. The CDR3 consists of 13 residues. The germline gives CDR1 SGHNT, CDR2 YENEEA. V was pared by 3 bases and J by 6 bases, with 11 bases between. The clonotype was recovered from a human donor in good health. Sequencing was carried out using naive CD4+ T cells from blood. Subset indicated: CD45RA+ naive T cells. The chain employs TRBV11-3 and TRBJ1-1; D is undetermined. The CDR3 DNA follows: TGTGCCAGCAGCTTCCACAGTGTAGCTGAAGCTTTCTTT. It translates to CASSFHSVAEAFF.